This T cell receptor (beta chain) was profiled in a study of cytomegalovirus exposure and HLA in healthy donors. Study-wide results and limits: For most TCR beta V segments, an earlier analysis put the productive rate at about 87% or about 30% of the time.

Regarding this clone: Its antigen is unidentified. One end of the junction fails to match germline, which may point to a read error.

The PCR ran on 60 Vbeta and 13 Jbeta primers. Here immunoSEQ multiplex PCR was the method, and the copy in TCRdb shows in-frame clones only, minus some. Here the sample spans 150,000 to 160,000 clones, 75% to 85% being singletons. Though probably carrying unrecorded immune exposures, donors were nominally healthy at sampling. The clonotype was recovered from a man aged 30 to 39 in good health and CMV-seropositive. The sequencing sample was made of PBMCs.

The CDR3 DNA reads TGTGCTAGCAGCTTAAGCGGGTACAAGAGCTCCTACAATGAGCAGTTCTTC. Its translation is CASSLSGYKSSYNEQFF. V usage is TRBV7-7 and J usage is TRBJ2-1, with D possibly being TRBD2 (6 bases). Germline V gene sequence: CDR1 SSHAT, CDR2 FNYEAQ (reference sequence). CDR3 length: 17 residues.